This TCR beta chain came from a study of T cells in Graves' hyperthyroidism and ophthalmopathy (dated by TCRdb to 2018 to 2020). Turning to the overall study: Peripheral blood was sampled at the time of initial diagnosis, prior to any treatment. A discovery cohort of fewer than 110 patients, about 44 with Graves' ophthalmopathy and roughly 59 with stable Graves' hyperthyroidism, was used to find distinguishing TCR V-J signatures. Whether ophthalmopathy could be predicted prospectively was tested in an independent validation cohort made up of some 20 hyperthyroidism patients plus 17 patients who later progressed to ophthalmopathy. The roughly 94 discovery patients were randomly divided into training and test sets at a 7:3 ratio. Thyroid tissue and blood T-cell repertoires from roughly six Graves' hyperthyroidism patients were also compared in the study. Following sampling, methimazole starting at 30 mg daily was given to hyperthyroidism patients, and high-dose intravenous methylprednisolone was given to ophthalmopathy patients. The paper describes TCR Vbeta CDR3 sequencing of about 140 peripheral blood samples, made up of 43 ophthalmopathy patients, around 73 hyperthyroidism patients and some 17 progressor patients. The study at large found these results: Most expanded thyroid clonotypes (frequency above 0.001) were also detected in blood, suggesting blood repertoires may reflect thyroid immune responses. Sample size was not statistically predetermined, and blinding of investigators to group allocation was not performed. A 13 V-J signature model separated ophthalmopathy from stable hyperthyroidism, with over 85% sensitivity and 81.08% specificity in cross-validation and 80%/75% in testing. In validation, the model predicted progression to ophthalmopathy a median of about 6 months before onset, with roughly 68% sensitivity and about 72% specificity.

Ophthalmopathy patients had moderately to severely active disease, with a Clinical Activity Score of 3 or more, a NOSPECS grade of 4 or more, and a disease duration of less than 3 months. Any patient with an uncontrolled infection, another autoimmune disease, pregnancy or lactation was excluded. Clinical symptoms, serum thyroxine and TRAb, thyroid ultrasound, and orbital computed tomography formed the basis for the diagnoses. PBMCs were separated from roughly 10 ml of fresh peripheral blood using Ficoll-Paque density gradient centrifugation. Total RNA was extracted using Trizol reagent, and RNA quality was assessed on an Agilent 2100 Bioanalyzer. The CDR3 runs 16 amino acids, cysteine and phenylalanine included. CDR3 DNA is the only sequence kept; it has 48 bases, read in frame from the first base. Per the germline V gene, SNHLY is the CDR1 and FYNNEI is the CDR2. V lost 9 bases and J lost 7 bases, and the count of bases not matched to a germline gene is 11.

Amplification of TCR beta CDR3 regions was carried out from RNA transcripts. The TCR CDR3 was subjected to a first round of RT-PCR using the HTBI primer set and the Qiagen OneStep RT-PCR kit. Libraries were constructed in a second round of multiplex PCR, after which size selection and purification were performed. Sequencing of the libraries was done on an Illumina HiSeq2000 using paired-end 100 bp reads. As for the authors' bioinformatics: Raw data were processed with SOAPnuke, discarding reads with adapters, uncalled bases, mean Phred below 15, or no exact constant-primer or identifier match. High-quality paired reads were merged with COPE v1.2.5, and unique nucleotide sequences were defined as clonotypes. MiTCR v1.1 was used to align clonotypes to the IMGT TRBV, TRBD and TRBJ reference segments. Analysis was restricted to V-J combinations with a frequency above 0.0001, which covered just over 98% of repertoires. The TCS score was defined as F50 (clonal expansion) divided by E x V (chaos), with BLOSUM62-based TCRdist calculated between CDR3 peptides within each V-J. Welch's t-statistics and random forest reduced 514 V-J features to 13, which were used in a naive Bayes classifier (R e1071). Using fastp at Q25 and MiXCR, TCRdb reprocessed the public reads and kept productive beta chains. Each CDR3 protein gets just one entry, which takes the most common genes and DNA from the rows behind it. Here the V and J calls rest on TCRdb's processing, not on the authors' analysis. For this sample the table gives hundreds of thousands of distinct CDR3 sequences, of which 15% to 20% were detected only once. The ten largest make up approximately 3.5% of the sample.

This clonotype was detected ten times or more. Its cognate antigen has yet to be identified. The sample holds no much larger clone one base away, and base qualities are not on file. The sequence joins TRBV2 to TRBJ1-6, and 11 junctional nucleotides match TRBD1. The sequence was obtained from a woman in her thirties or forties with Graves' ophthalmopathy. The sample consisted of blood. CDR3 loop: CASGDRGAKGNSPLHF. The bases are TGTGCCAGTGGGGACAGGGGGGCAAAAGGAAATTCACCCCTCCACTTT.